This TCR beta chain appears in the sequencing data of a study of T cells in women clearing cervical HPV infection. TCRdb's table, derived via immunoSEQ multiplex PCR, lists solely in-frame clones and lacks some. This sample's table reports about 40,000 clones. Germline CDR1 is SNHLY and CDR2 is FYNNEI. There are 12 residues in the CDR3. Study-level results: TRBV6-7 abundance was lower in cases than controls (roughly 0.11% versus 0.16%). T-cell numbers per sample were unknown and may explain richness differences.

Points on this clone: As yet, its antigen is unknown. A read error may account for a junction end that differs from germline. The read stops 3 residues short of the end of the CDR3; the missing end is completed from the germline J gene.

Specimen: blood buffy coat. This receptor was identified in a woman between 18 and 75 years old with a cervical HPV16 infection that either progressed to CIN3+ or cleared (not recorded which). This chain joins TRBV2 and TRBJ1-1, with a possible D match to TRBD1 (5 bases). CDR3 protein: CASTSSGGGAFF. The part of the CDR3 DNA that was read is TGTGCAAGCACCTCTAGCGGGGGAGGA.